The source of this T cell receptor beta chain is a study of Ad26.COV2.S vaccination and SARS-CoV-2 variants. Overall study context: By the intramuscular route, Ad26.COV2.S was given once, or twice 56 days apart.

Treatment defined: 15 to 20 received Ad26.COV2.S at low or high dose, single or two shots; about five received placebo; per-sample allocation not given. After the first vaccine or placebo injection, samples were drawn on day 63. It was an adult aged 18-55 years in Boston who was the donor. Concerning this clone itself: Its antigen is not known.

Sequenced by immunoSEQ multiplex PCR; TCRdb stores in-frame clones only, minus some. The table lists 440,000 or so clones, approximately 92% of them singletons. Study findings and constraints: In vaccinated individuals, spike-specific CD8+ and CD4+ T cell responses reportedly displayed substantial breadth.

The CDR3 is 13 amino acids. The germline V gene encodes CDR1 MDHEN and CDR2 SYDVKM. Trimming removed 6 bases at V and 2 bases at J, with 11 bases between. The sequencing here drew on peripheral blood, taken in a trial of Ad26.COV2.S vaccine versus placebo. This receptor was identified in a person between 18 and 60 years old who received the Ad26.COV2.S COVID-19 vaccine or a placebo. The rearrangement joins TRBV28 to TRBJ2-7; D not resolved. The CDR3 region has the DNA TGTGCCAGCAGCCCGTCCCCCCCCTACGAGCAGTACTTC. Its translation is CASSPSPPYEQYF.